These 8 T cell receptor beta chains originate from one sample sequenced in a study of glioma-infiltrating T cells after dendritic cell vaccination. Profiled with immunoSEQ multiplex PCR; TCRdb holds only in-frame clones, not every one. The sample shows some 90,000 clones, roughly four fifths of them seen only once. Stated time point: after dendritic cell vaccination, including at tumor progression/relapse. The sequences come from blood, collected after dendritic cell vaccination. The receptors originated from a human donor with glioblastoma.

The chain combines TRBV6-1 with TRBJ1-2; a weak D match, TRBD1 (6 bases). Deletions cut 6 bases from V and 1 base from J, with 15 bases between. This CDR3 region has 15 residues. Per germline, CDR1 MNHNS and CDR2 SASEGT. The CDR3 is CASRLTGDVNYGYTF. In DNA form, the CDR3 reads TGTGCCAGCAGACTGACAGGAGATGTTAACTATGGCTACACCTTC.

The chain is built from TRBV5-1 and TRBJ1-1; 7 nucleotides line up with TRBD1. The germline gives CDR1 SGHRS, CDR2 YFSETQ. The CDR3 spans 13 residues. The junction had 5 bases not matched to a gene; V was cut back by 5 bases and J by 4 bases. The CDR3 DNA reads as TGCGCCAGCAGTGGACAGGTAACCACTGAAGCTTTCTTT. As protein: CASSGQVTTEAFF.

The V and J genes are TRBV18 and TRBJ2-7, with 10 bases matching TRBD1. V shed 3 bases, J shed 3 bases, and the junction held 2 bases outside the gene matches. Germline V CDR1 and CDR2: KGHSH, LQKENI. The CDR3 is made up of 14 amino acids. The CDR3, as DNA: TGTGCCAGCTCACCGGGACAGGGGAACTACGAGCAGTACGTC. Translated: CASSPGQGNYEQYV.

The chain recombines TRBV5-4 with TRBJ1-2; unclear D gene. CDR3 size: 14 residues. V shed 7 bases and J shed 0 bases, with 13 bases lying between them. Germline lookup yields CDR1 SGHNT and CDR2 YYREEE (reference sequence). The CDR3 region has the DNA TGTGCCAGCTCCACGCCCACAGCTAACTATGGCTACACCTTC. Amino acids: CASSTPTANYGYTF.

The chain employs TRBV11-2 and TRBJ2-7; 9 bases line up with TRBD1. Per the germline V gene, CDR1 is SGHAT and CDR2 is FQNNGV. Trimming at V came to 2 bases and at J to 2 bases, leaving 4 bases not matched to a gene. The CDR3 runs 15 residues. Here the CDR3 DNA reads TGTGCCAGCAGCTTACATGGGACAGGGACCTACGAGCAGTACTTC. Translating gives CASSLHGTGTYEQYF.

Remarks on this clone: Its ends do not fully match the called genes, so a read error is possible. V and J are TRBV18 and TRBJ1-6; D unresolved. Germline loops: CDR1 KGHSH, CDR2 LQKENI. The CDR3 has 13 residues. CDR3 protein: CASSPSSNSPLHF. The CDR3 DNA sequence: TGTGCCAGCTCACCGTCCTCTAATTCACCCCTCCACTTT.

The genes are TRBV5-8 and TRBJ1-5; possible D gene TRBD1, 5 bases. The V and J ends lost 0 bases and 4 bases respectively, with 14 bases between them. Germline-derived CDR1 and CDR2 are SGHTS and YDEGEE. The length of the CDR3 is 16 residues. CDR3: CASSLAFDSSNQPQHF. CDR3 nucleotides: TGTGCCAGCAGCTTGGCTTTCGACAGTAGTAATCAGCCCCAGCATTTT.

The chain carries TRBV7-3 and TRBJ1-1; D not certain. The CDR3 sequence is 13 residues long. In germline, CDR1 is SGHTA, CDR2 FQGTGA. The germline V and J ends were trimmed by 4 bases and 1 base, with 7 bases remaining between them. The CDR3 DNA reads as TGTGCCAGCAGCTCGAGACAGAACACTGAAGCTTTCTTT. Amino acid sequence: CASSSRQNTEAFF.